This TCR beta chain was sequenced in a study of cytotoxic CD8 clonotypes in ibrutinib-treated CLL. Background on the study: Enrolment comprised some twelve relapsed/refractory and 15 treatment-naive patients; under 18 were IGHV unmutated.

CDR3 size: 16 residues. Trimming removed 3 bases from V and 3 bases from J; junction bases left unmatched: 11. CDR1 is SGHNT, CDR2 YYREEE, per germline (reference sequence). Profiled with immunoSEQ multiplex PCR; TCRdb holds only in-frame clones, not every one. Of fewer than 300,000 clones listed, approximately 76% were seen once; the top ten hold approximately 5.1%. Sequenced here: PBMCs, sampled at disease progression, from a patient treated with ibrutinib. This TCR was sampled from a human donor with chronic lymphocytic leukemia. The gene calls are TRBV5-4 and TRBJ2-7; TRBD1 matches 8 bases. This CDR3 reads CASSYVQGDIDYEQYF. CDR3 sequence (DNA): TGTGCCAGCAGCTACGTACAGGGGGATATCGACTACGAGCAGTACTTC.